The 25 T cell receptor beta chains listed next were all sequenced from one sample in a study of blood T cell repertoires in COVID-19. Sequencing was performed with immunoSEQ multiplex PCR; in TCRdb, only in-frame clones are kept and a portion is missing. The sample lists some 110,000 clones; around 80% were seen once. Material: peripheral blood. These receptors were obtained from a woman in her 70s with acute or convalescent COVID-19.

In this sample, this clone turned up a few times. J is TRBJ2-7 and V is TRBV11-2; 10 nucleotides align to TRBD1. Trimming removed 1 base from V and 6 bases from J; junction bases left unmatched: 9. This CDR3 comprises 16 residues. Germline V lookup: CDR1 SGHAT, CDR2 FQNNGV. The CDR3 DNA follows: TGTGCCAGCAGCTTAGCTGGACAGGGGGGTACAGGCGAGCAGTACTTC. It yields the protein CASSLAGQGGTGEQYF. Complete variable domain (other parts from reference TRBV11-2 and TRBJ2-7): EAGVAQSPRYKIIEKRQSVAFWCNPISGHATLYWYQQILGQGPKLLIQFQNNGVVDDSQLPKDRFSAERLKGVDSTLKIQPAKLEDSAVYLCASSLAGQGGTGEQYFGPGTRLTVT.

This clone has a handful of counts. CDR3 loop: CASSVGGGMETQYF. Here the CDR3 DNA reads TGTGCCAGCAGCGTAGGAGGAGGGATGGAGACCCAGTACTTC. V gene TRBV9 combines with J gene TRBJ2-5; D might be TRBD2 (6 bases). The CDR3 is made up of 14 amino acids. V shed 0 bases and J shed 5 bases, with 11 bases lying between them. Looked up from germline, CDR1 is SGDLS and CDR2 is YYNGEE.

The chain uses TRBV7-9 and TRBJ2-3; D remains unclear. Per the germline V gene, CDR1 is SEHNR and CDR2 is FQNEAQ (reference sequence). The CDR3 runs to 13 residues. V was shortened by 5 bases and J by 1 base, with 7 bases between the two germline ends. The CDR3 DNA reads as TGTGCCAGCAGCCCTAGAGGCACAGATACGCAGTATTTT. Encoded protein: CASSPRGTDTQYF.

Only one count was recorded for this clone. This chain links TRBV5-1 with TRBJ2-5; TRBD2 aligns across 10 bases. There are 15 residues in the CDR3. Germline-derived CDR1 and CDR2 are SGHRS and YFSETQ. Trimming at V came to 2 bases and at J to 4 bases, leaving 5 bases not matched to a gene. CDR3 DNA sequence: TGCGCCAGCAGCTTTCTAGCGGGGGTGTCAGAGACCCAGTACTTC. It translates to CASSFLAGVSETQYF. Filled out from reference TRBV5-1 and TRBJ2-5, the complete variable domain reads KAGVTQTPRYLIKTRGQQVTLSCSPISGHRSVSWYQQTPGQGLQFLFEYFSETQRNKGNFPGRFSGRQFSNSRSEMNVSTLELGDSALYLCASSFLAGVSETQYFGPGTRLLVL.

The chain has TRBV5-6 and TRBJ1-1, with TRBD1 matching over 7 bases. This CDR3 has 15 amino acids. CDR1 SGHDT and CDR2 YYEEEE come from the germline V gene. J lost 3 bases, V lost 4 bases, and 9 bases had no gene match. CDR3 nucleotide sequence: TGTGCCAGCAGCAGGGACAGTTCCGCTTACACTGAAGCTTTCTTT. Translated, it gives CASSRDSSAYTEAFF.

The J gene is TRBJ2-7, the V gene TRBV6-1; 7 bases are a match to TRBD1. The germline V gene has CDR1 MNHNS and CDR2 SASEGT. Unmatched junction bases numbered 17, after V lost 2 bases and J lost 4 bases. This CDR3 region has 18 residues. The chain's CDR3 is CASSERSDRSLDSYEQYF. The CDR3 DNA reads TGTGCCAGCAGTGAACGATCGGACAGGTCCTTAGACTCTTACGAGCAGTACTTC.

V and J are TRBV5-1 and TRBJ2-3; 9 bases are shared with TRBD2. There are 16 residues in the CDR3. With 0 bases clipped from V and 3 bases from J, the junction kept 5 bases outside the gene matches. The V gene's germline CDR1 is SGHRS and CDR2 YFSETQ. The CDR3 is CASSLEVAGVTDTQYF. The CDR3 DNA reads TGCGCCAGCAGCTTGGAGGTAGCGGGAGTGACAGATACGCAGTATTTT.

The chain couples TRBV4-1 to TRBJ2-5, with TRBD1 identical over 7 bases. CDR1 is MGHRA, CDR2 YSYEKL, per germline. The CDR3 totals 15 residues. With V trimmed by 0 bases and J by 1 base, 2 bases remained unmatched. The CDR3 region is CASSQEGTVQETQYF. DNA of the CDR3: TGCGCCAGCAGCCAAGAAGGGACAGTCCAAGAGACCCAGTACTTC.

This clone was recorded once. The genes are TRBV10-1 and TRBJ1-1; D is possibly TRBD1 (6 bases). Germline V CDR1 and CDR2: WNHNN, SYGVQD (reference sequence). The ends were cut back, 0 bases at V and 7 bases at J, with 12 bases in the middle. The CDR3 is made up of 14 amino acids. CDR3 loop: CASSESGDTGEAFF. CDR3 DNA sequence: TGCGCCAGCAGTGAGTCGGGGGACACTGGTGAAGCTTTCTTT.

J is TRBJ1-5 and V is TRBV4-2; unclear D gene. This CDR3 is built from 13 residues. Germline-derived CDR1 and CDR2 are LGHNA and YNFKEQ. The germline V and J ends were trimmed by 5 bases and 5 bases, with 10 bases remaining between them. The CDR3 DNA is TGTGCCAGCAGCTCGAGCCCCGATCAGCCCCAGCATTTT. Protein: CASSSSPDQPQHF.

The J gene is TRBJ2-5, the V gene TRBV7-2, with 11 bases that match TRBD2. V shed 5 bases, J shed 1 base, and the junction held 15 bases outside the gene matches. This CDR3 region has 19 residues. Germline V gene lookup returns CDR1 SGHTA and CDR2 FQGNSA. The CDR3 is CASSPRGLAGGLGQETQYF. CDR3 coding DNA: TGTGCCAGCAGCCCGCGCGGGCTAGCGGGGGGTCTAGGCCAAGAGACCCAGTACTTC.

The V call is TRBV28, the J call TRBJ2-2, with 8 nucleotides matching TRBD2. V was clipped by 3 bases and J by 1 base; unmatched bases: 4. The CDR3 length is 16 residues. Germline V gene data show CDR1 as MDHEN and CDR2 as SYDVKM. The chain's CDR3 is CASSFAGGLNTGELFF. Here the CDR3 DNA reads TGTGCCAGCAGTTTTGCGGGAGGCTTGAACACCGGGGAGCTGTTTTTT.

The chain couples TRBV5-1 to TRBJ2-2; 16 bases fit TRBD2. CDR1 and CDR2 (germline): SGHRS, YFSETQ. This CDR3 region has 17 residues. Losses at the gene ends were 3 bases for V and 6 bases for J; bases not matched to a gene: 5. CDR3 nucleotides: TGCGCCAGCAGCTCGGGACTAGCGGGAGGGCCCTCCGGGGAGCTGTTTTTT. This encodes CASSSGLAGGPSGELFF.

This chain connects TRBV11-3 to TRBJ2-1; D is uncertain. The CDR3 spans 15 residues. The ends were cut back, 1 base at V and 9 bases at J, with 16 bases in the middle. Germline CDR1 reads SGHNT; CDR2 reads YENEEA. CDR3: CASSLGVGGGGEQFF. The CDR3 region has the DNA TGTGCCAGCAGCTTAGGGGTCGGCGGCGGCGGTGAGCAGTTCTTC.

This sequence joins TRBV5-1 and TRBJ2-3; TRBD2 might be the D (5 bases). V lost 0 bases, J lost 6 bases, and 20 bases lay in between. Germline V gives CDR1 SGHRS, CDR2 YFSETQ. CDR3 length: 17 amino acids. The DNA for the CDR3 is TGCGCCAGCAGCTTGGGGCTCTTAGGGTTAGGCGGGGATACGCAGTATTTT. Amino acid sequence: CASSLGLLGLGGDTQYF. The full variable domain, completed using reference TRBV5-1 and TRBJ2-3, is KAGVTQTPRYLIKTRGQQVTLSCSPISGHRSVSWYQQTPGQGLQFLFEYFSETQRNKGNFPGRFSGRQFSNSRSEMNVSTLELGDSALYLCASSLGLLGLGGDTQYFGPGTRLTVL.

This chain's CDR3 is CASSLSQGVQRTLHF. The CDR3 DNA follows: TGCGCCAGCAGCTTGAGTCAGGGCGTACAAAGGACCCTCCACTTT. The V gene is TRBV5-1, the J gene TRBJ1-6; TRBD1 might be the D (5 bases). V was trimmed by 1 base and J by 14 bases, leaving 19 bases between them. The germline V gene encodes CDR1 SGHRS and CDR2 YFSETQ. The CDR3 contains 15 residues.

The rearrangement links TRBV28 to TRBJ2-1; 7 positions match TRBD1. Germline trimming cut 5 bases from V and 0 bases from J; bases unmatched to any gene: 4. The CDR3 runs to 15 residues. The V gene's germline CDR1 is MDHEN and CDR2 SYDVKM. The CDR3 reads CASSPGTDSYNEQFF. CDR3 coding DNA: TGTGCCAGCAGTCCCGGGACAGACTCCTACAATGAGCAGTTCTTC.

This chain joins TRBV19 and TRBJ1-5; a weak D match, TRBD1 (5 bases). Germline V gene sequence: CDR1 LNHDA, CDR2 SQIVND (reference sequence). The CDR3 contains 15 residues. Trimming shortened V by 10 bases and J by 4 bases, and 20 bases separated the two germline ends. CDR3 sequence (DNA): TGTGCCACGAGACAGACAGTGCAAGGTAATCAGCCCCAGCATTTT. It codes for CATRQTVQGNQPQHF.

The chain uses TRBV7-8 and TRBJ2-1, with 10 bases aligning to TRBD1. Germline V gene sequence: CDR1 SGHVS, CDR2 FQNEAQ. The trim removed 4 bases at V and 3 bases at J, leaving 6 bases unmatched. The CDR3 has 16 amino acids. CDR3 DNA: TGTGCCAGCAGCTCCACGGGACAGGGGATCTACAATGAGCAGTTCTTC. Protein product: CASSSTGQGIYNEQFF.

This chain joins TRBV6-1 and TRBJ2-4, with D possibly being TRBD1 (5 bases). CDR1 is MNHNS, CDR2 SASEGT, per germline. V was cut by 1 base and J by 12 bases, with 16 bases left in between. CDR3 length: 14 amino acids. The CDR3 nucleotides read TGTGCCAGCAGTGAAGTGACAGCCTTATCTGCTCAGTACTTC. This encodes CASSEVTALSAQYF.

V is TRBV5-6 and J is TRBJ2-5; possibly TRBD2 for D (8 bases). This CDR3 is built from 15 residues. Per the germline V gene, CDR1 is SGHDT and CDR2 is YYEEEE. Trimming pared 0 bases from V and 5 bases from J, leaving 14 bases between. CDR3 residues: CASSLVGLGGETQYF. The CDR3 DNA reads as TGTGCCAGCAGCTTGGTGGGACTAGGGGGCGAGACCCAGTACTTC.

The chain links TRBV3-1 (or the pseudogene TRBV3-2) to TRBJ1-6; 7 nucleotides align to TRBD1. J gave up 9 bases and V 2 bases, and 4 bases lay outside the gene matches. This CDR3 contains 14 residues. CDR1 is LGHDT, CDR2 YNNKEL, per germline (reference sequence). This CDR3 reads CASSQIHRGSPLHF. CDR3 in DNA: TGTGCCAGCAGCCAAATACACAGGGGTTCACCCCTCCACTTT.

V is TRBV9 and J is TRBJ2-7; tentatively, D is TRBD1 (5 bases). CDR3 length equals 17 residues. Germline CDR1 is SGDLS and CDR2 is YYNGEE. V lost 3 bases, J lost 1 base, and 20 bases lay in between. CDR3 in DNA: TGTGCCAGCAGCGGGGGTCTGGGGCAGATAAGATCCTACGAGCAGTACTTC. Translated, it gives CASSGGLGQIRSYEQYF.

Only one count was recorded for this clone. CDR3: CASLWGAYSPLHF. For the CDR3, the DNA is TGTGCCAGCCTGTGGGGCGCGTATTCACCCCTCCACTTT. The rearrangement joins TRBV28 to TRBJ1-6; tentatively, D is TRBD1 (5 bases). Germline CDR1 is MDHEN and CDR2 is SYDVKM. V lost 8 bases and J lost 8, with 13 bases in between. The CDR3 contains 13 residues.

This clone has only one observation. The chain combines TRBV10-3 with TRBJ2-2; no clear D gene. The germline V gene has CDR1 ENHRY and CDR2 SYGVKD. The CDR3 has 14 residues. Trimming cost V 2 bases and J 3 bases, with 7 bases left between them. For the CDR3, the DNA is TGTGCCATCAGTGAGCGAGGTGACACCGGGGAGCTGTTTTTT. This encodes CAISERGDTGELFF.